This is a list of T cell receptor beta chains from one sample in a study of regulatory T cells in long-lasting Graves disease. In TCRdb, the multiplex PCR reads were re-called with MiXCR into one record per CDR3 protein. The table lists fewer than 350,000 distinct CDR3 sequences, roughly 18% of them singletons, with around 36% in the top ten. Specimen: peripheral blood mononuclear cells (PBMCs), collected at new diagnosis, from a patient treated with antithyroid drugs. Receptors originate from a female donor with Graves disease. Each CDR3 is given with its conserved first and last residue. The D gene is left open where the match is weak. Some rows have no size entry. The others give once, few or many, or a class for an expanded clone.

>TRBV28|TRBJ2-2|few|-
TGTGCCAGCAGTTCCCAGACAGGGAGGCCGACCGGGGAGCTGTTTTTT
CASSSQTGRPTGELFF
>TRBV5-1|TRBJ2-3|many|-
TGCGCCAGCAGCTCTACCGTACAACCTAGCACAGATACGCAGTATTTT
CASSSTVQPSTDTQYF
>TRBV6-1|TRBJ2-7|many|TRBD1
TGTGCCAGCAGTGACGGGACAGGGGGATCCTACGAGCAGTACTTC
CASSDGTGGSYEQYF
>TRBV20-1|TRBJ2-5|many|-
TGCAGTGCTAGAGATTTGGGCAGGGAGACCCAGTACTTC
CSARDLGRETQYF
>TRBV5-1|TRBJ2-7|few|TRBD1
TGCGCCAGCAGCTTGGAGGGACAGGGGATCTACGAGCAGTACTTC
CASSLEGQGIYEQYF
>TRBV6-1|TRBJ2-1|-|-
TGTGCCAGCACCCCCGTCCTTAGCTCCTACAATGAGCAGTTCTTC
CASTPVLSSYNEQFF
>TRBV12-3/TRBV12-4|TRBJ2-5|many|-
TGTGCCAGCAGTTTCAGGGACATAGAAGAAACCCAGTACTTC
CASSFRDIEETQYF
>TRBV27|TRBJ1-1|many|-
TGTGCCAGCAGTTCCCCCGGCCTCATGGCTTTCTTT
CASSSPGLMAFF
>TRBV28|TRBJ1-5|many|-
TGTGCCAGCAGTTTACTACCCTTCGCAAGAAACGACCCCCAGACAGGCACCTGGCGGCCCCAGCATTTT
CASSLLPFARNDPQTGTWRPQHF
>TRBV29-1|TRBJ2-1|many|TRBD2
TGCAGCGTTGCCACTAGCGGGAGGTTGGATGAGCAGTTCTTC
CSVATSGRLDEQFF
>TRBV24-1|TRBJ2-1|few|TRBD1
TGTGCCACCAATCCGGGACAGGGGCGTCAAAACTCCTACAATGAGCAGTTCTTC
CATNPGQGRQNSYNEQFF
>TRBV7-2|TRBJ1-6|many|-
TGTGCCAGCAGACTGGATGGGGGCAGTAATAATTCACCCCTCCACTTT
CASRLDGGSNNSPLHF
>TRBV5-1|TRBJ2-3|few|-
TGCGCCAGCAGCCCCCCGCGGGTGGGGAGCACAGATACGCAGTATTTT
CASSPPRVGSTDTQYF
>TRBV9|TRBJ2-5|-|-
TGTGCCAGCAGCCTCACGGGGCCCCAAGAGACCCAGTACTTC
CASSLTGPQETQYF
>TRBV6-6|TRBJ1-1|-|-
TGTGCCAGCAGTTACTCGACAGCAGGGTTAAACACTGAAGCTTTCTTT
CASSYSTAGLNTEAFF
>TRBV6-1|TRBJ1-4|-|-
TGTGCCAGCAGTGAGCGACCAGGGTTAACTAATGAAAAACTGTTTTTT
CASSERPGLTNEKLFF
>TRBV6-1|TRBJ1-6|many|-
TGTGCCAGCAGCCCTCTAAAGAGGTCCCTCCACTTT
CASSPLKRSLHF
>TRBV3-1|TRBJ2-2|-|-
TGTGCCAGCAGCCCCCTTTCCCAGGTCGGCACCGGGGAGCTGTTTTTT
CASSPLSQVGTGELFF
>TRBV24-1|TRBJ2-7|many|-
TGTGCCACCAGTGATGGCAGGGGCCACGAGCAGTACTTC
CATSDGRGHEQYF
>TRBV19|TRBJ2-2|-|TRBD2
TGTGCCAGTAGTACTAAAGCGGGGGGCACCGGGGAGCTGTTTTTT
CASSTKAGGTGELFF
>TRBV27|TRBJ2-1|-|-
TGTGCCAGCAGGAATTCAGCGGGTAGGTCCTACAATGAGCAGTTCTTC
CASRNSAGRSYNEQFF
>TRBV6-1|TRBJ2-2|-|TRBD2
TGTGCCAGCAAAAAAATAGCGGGACCCGGGGAGCTGTTTTTT
CASKKIAGPGELFF
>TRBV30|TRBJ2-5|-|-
TGTGCCTGGAGTGTACGAGGGTTAGAGACCCAGTACTTC
CAWSVRGLETQYF
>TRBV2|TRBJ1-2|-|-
TGTGCCAGCATGGATACCTCCCAGCGAGGCGGCTACACCTTC
CASMDTSQRGGYTF
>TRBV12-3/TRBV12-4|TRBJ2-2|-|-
TGTGCCAGCAGTCCTACCAGGGCCCCCGGGGAGCTGTTTTTT
CASSPTRAPGELFF
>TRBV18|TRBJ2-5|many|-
TGTGCCAGCTCACCACCGCAGGGCCGGGAGACCCAGTACTTC
CASSPPQGRETQYF
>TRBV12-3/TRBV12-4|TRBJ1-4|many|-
TGTGCCAGCAGTTTATTTGAATCTAATGAAAAACTGTTTTTT
CASSLFESNEKLFF
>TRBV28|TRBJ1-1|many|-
TGTGCCAGCAGCCAAACAGCCAAAAGGGGCCTGAACGCTGAAGCTTTCTTT
CASSQTAKRGLNAEAFF
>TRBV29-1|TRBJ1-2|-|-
TGCAGCGTTGAAGGAGGGTTGAACTATGGCTACACCTTC
CSVEGGLNYGYTF
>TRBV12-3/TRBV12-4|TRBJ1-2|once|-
TGTGCCAGCAGTTTACCGGGATACTATGGCTACACCTTC
CASSLPGYYGYTF
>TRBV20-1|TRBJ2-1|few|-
TGCAGTGCTAGAGATGTGGCGGGTACTTACAATGAGCAGTTCTTC
CSARDVAGTYNEQFF
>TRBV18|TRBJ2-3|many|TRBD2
TGTGCCAGCTCACCACGGCTAGCGGGGCATGGTACAGATACGCAGTATTTT
CASSPRLAGHGTDTQYF
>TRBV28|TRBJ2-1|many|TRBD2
TGTGCCAGCAGCGTAGCGGGAGGGAGAAACAATGAGCAGTTCTTC
CASSVAGGRNNEQFF
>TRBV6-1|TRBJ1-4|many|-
TGTGCCAGCCCGGAGTGGACTGATGAAAAACTGTTTTTT
CASPEWTDEKLFF
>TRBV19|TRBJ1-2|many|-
TGTGGAACGAACACGGACTATGGCTACACCTTC
CGTNTDYGYTF
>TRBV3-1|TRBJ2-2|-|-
TGTGCCAGCGGCGAGGACTGGAAAACCGGGGAGCTGTTTTTT
CASGEDWKTGELFF
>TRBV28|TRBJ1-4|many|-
TGTGCCAGCAGTTTGGGGACGGCGAGTAGGAAACTGTTTTTT
CASSLGTASRKLFF
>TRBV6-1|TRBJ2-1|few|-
TGTGCCAGCAGTCCAGGTCTACGGGTATACAATGAGCAGTTCTTC
CASSPGLRVYNEQFF
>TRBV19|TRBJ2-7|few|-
TGTGCCAGTAGTAGGAACCCCACGTTCCCCTACGAGCAGTACTTC
CASSRNPTFPYEQYF
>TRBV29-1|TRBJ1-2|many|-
TGCAGCGTTGTAGGGGAATGGAAAACTAACTATGGCTACACCTTC
CSVVGEWKTNYGYTF
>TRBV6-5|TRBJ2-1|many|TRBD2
TGTGCCAGCAGTTACTCGGAGACTAGCGGGAGCAATGAGCAGTTCTTC
CASSYSETSGSNEQFF
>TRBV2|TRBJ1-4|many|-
TGTGCCAGCCGGGACACTAATGAAAAACTGTTTTTT
CASRDTNEKLFF
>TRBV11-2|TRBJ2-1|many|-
TGTGCCAGCAGCTTAGCACGCTATGAGCAGTTCTTC
CASSLARYEQFF
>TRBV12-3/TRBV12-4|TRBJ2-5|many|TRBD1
TGTGCCAGCAGTAGGGACAGCCCCAAAGAGACCCAGTACTTC
CASSRDSPKETQYF
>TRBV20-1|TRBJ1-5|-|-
TGCAGTGCTAGGCCCCTGGGGGGGGCCGGCAATCAGCCCCAGCATTTT
CSARPLGGAGNQPQHF
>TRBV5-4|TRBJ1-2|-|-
TGTGCCAACAGCTTGGAGGGAACTCGCTATGGCTACACCTTC
CANSLEGTRYGYTF
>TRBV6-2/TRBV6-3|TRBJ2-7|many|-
TGTGCCAGCAGTGAGACTAGTATCCCCTACGAGCAGTACTTC
CASSETSIPYEQYF
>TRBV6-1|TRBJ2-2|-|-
TGTGCCAGCAGTGCCCTTTGGGGGAGGAACACCGGGGAGCTGTTTTTT
CASSALWGRNTGELFF
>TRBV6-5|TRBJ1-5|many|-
TGTGCCAGCAGTTACTCAGAAGATGACGCCCAGCATTTT
CASSYSEDDAQHF
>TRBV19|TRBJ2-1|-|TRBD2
TGTGCCAGTACTTATCGAGAGACTAGCGGGATCTACAATGAGCAGTTCTTC
CASTYRETSGIYNEQFF
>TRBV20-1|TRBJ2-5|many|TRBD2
TGCAGTGCCATACCCCTAGCGGGAGGGCCGGAGACCCAGTACTTC
CSAIPLAGGPETQYF